The T cell receptor beta chain described here comes from a study of T cell responses to AZD1222 COVID-19 vaccine. Pooled together were second doses at about 4 or about 12 weeks. There are 16 residues in the CDR3. V trimming: 0 bases; J trimming: 5 bases; junction bases outside the gene matches: 5. From germline, CDR1 is SGHTA and CDR2 FQGTGA. Overall study findings and caveats: The breadth and depth of Spike-specific TCRs increased once two AZD1222 doses had been given. Across spike, vaccine-associated CD4 TCRs were found, dominant at 160-218 and 743-854. Reports say nearly half of spike-specific TCRs go after unmutated variant regions.

Note on this clone: The antigen remains unidentified.

This table comes from immunoSEQ multiplex PCR, and its TCRdb copy is limited to in-frame clones, with some not included. The data contain approximately 130,000 clones, about 88% of them seen just once; the ten biggest clones take up over 2.5%. J is TRBJ1-1 and V is TRBV7-3, with 11 bases identical to TRBD1. Source: peripheral blood, taken 28 days after the second AZD1222 dose. This sequence was found in an adult who received the AZD1222 COVID-19 vaccine. The CDR3 sequence is CASSLTPGTGGTEAFF. The CDR3 DNA sequence: TGTGCCAGCAGCTTAACGCCTGGGACAGGGGGTACTGAAGCTTTCTTT. Full variable domain (rest looked up from reference TRBV7-3 and TRBJ1-1): GAGVSQTPSNKVTEKGKYVELRCDPISGHTALYWYRQSLGQGPEFLIYFQGTGAADDSGLPNDRFFAVRPEGSVSTLKIQRTERGDSAVYLCASSLTPGTGGTEAFFGQGTRLTVV.